This T cell receptor (beta chain) was recovered during a study of regulatory T cells in long-lasting Graves disease (dated by TCRdb to the early 2020s). Regarding the research as a whole: Persistent Graves' disease was defined as persistently positive TSH receptor autoantibodies together with antithyroid drug treatment for over 5 years. The study took place in China and was registered as a clinical trial. A total of around 35 samples underwent TCR sequencing, from about 13 patients with persistent Graves' disease and roughly 20 patients with newly diagnosed Graves' disease. Peripheral blood TCR sequencing and RNA sequencing compared persistent Graves' disease patients with newly diagnosed Graves' disease patients. Persistent Graves' disease patients in the clinical cohort had taken antithyroid drugs for about 10.3 years on average. The research as a whole found: Compared with newly diagnosed patients, persistent Graves' disease patients had lower TCR Shannon entropy and fewer highly expanded clones, which suggests clonal expansion. Because the primary lesion, thyroid tissue, could not be accessed, the study looked at peripheral blood alone. Sequencing and analysis were limited to the TCR beta chain. TRBV28, TRBJ1-2 and TRBJ2-5 were preferentially used in persistent disease, while TRBV20-1 and TRBJ2-1 were favored in newly diagnosed disease. Persistent patients shared more public clonotypes among themselves (more than 2,500) than newly diagnosed patients did (approximately 970). The authors acknowledged the small sample size as a limitation that may reduce accuracy.

In the case of this clonotype: Its antigen specificity is not known. No much larger clone exists at a distance of one base, and base qualities are not known.

The CDR3 runs 14 amino acids, cysteine and phenylalanine included. Here the CDR3 DNA is all that survives: 42 bases in frame from base 1. In the germline V gene (reference sequence), CDR1 corresponds to LNHDA and CDR2 to SQIVND. Compared with germline, V lacks 4 bases and J lacks 6 bases; bases without a gene match: 6. Read against the paper, the sample's time point label means: persistent/refractory GD, antithyroid drugs over 5 years with positive TRAb. For both TCR sequencing and RNA sequencing, RNA was extracted from PBMCs using TRIzol. Graves' disease was diagnosed according to American Thyroid Association guidelines. The patients came from an endocrinology department in Xi'an, China. Each patient gave approximately 9.7 milliliters of peripheral blood, collected in an EDTA anticoagulant tube. Ficoll Paque Plus density gradient separation was used to isolate PBMCs, and no additional T cell sorting was done. An Agilent 2100 Bioanalyzer and agarose gel were used to check RNA quality, while a NanoDrop 2000 measured RNA concentration.

The receptor library was made with multiplex PCR. The instrument given in TCRdb is Illumina HiSeq 4000. iRepertoire HTBI primers and Arm-PCR amplification of CDR3 regions were used to construct TCR beta libraries. Gel purification was performed on PCR products prior to sequencing. Regarding the original processing steps: Gene usage analysis of CDR3 amino acid clonotypes relied on the 62 TRBV and about 15 TRBJ segments identified across samples. COPE and FqMerger were used to merge the filtered high-quality paired reads into contigs. BLAST was used to align contigs to the IMGT TRBV, TRBD and TRBJ reference genes, and CDR3 was defined following IMGT. Clonotypes above 0.1% frequency were classified as highly expanded clones. Shannon entropy served as the measure of repertoire diversity, while the Gini coefficient captured V-J evenness. A clonotype found in more than one individual was treated as public. The public reads were quality trimmed at Q25 with fastp and then assembled into clones with MiXCR by TCRdb, keeping productive beta chains. Each CDR3 protein appears once, grouped with its most common genes and DNA. TCRdb's processing, not the study's, gives the V and J calls here. This sample comprises about 430,000 distinct CDR3 sequences, 21% of them detected only once. More than 13% of the sample goes to the ten largest clones.

The rearranged segments are TRBV19 and TRBJ2-7, and TRBD1 matches 10 of the central bases. This clonotype was sampled from a female donor with Graves disease. This material consisted of peripheral blood mononuclear cells (PBMCs), taken when the disease was refractory, from a patient treated with antithyroid drugs. CDR3 protein: CASSKTGGAAEQYF. The bases are TGTGCCAGTAGTAAGACAGGGGGCGCGGCCGAGCAGTACTTC.